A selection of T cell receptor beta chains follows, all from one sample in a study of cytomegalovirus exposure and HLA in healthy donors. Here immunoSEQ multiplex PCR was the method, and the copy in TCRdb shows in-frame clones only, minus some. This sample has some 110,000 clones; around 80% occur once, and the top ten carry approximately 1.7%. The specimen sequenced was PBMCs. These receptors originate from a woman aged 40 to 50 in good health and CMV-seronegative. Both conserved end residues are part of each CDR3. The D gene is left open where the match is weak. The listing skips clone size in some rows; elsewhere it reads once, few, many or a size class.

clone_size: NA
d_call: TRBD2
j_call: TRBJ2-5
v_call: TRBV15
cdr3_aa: CATSRFAGVQETQYF
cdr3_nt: TGTGCCACCAGCAGATTTGCGGGAGTTCAAGAGACCCAGTACTTC

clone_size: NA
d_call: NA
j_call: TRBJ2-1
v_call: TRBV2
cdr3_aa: CASSEALARNEQFF
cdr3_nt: TGTGCCAGCAGTGAGGCCCTAGCGAGGAATGAGCAGTTCTTC

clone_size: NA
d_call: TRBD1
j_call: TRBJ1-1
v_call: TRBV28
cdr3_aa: CASRAPGQLNTASFF
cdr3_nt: TGTGCCAGCAGAGCCCCGGGACAGCTGAACACTGCATCTTTCTTT

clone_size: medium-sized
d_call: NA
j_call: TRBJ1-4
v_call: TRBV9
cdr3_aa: CASSEDFGGVVGEKLFF
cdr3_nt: TGTGCCAGCAGCGAAGACTTCGGCGGAGTGGTAGGTGAAAAACTGTTTTTT

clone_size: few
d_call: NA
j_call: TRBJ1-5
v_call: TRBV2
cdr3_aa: CASSKWTEADPQHF
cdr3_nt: TGTGCCAGCAGTAAATGGACAGAAGCGGACCCCCAGCATTTT

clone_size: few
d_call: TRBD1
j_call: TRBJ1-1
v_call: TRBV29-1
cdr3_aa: CSVERQGRTEAFF
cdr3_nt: TGCAGCGTTGAACGACAGGGGCGCACTGAAGCTTTCTTT

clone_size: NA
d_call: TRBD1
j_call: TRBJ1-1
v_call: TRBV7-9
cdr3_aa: CASSFQGDKNTEAFF
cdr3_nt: TGTGCCAGCAGCTTCCAGGGGGACAAGAACACTGAAGCTTTCTTT

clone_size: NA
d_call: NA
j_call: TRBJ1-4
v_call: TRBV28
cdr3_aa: CATSTFQGAFATNEKLFF
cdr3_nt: TGTGCCACCTCGACCTTTCAGGGTGCCTTTGCAACTAATGAAAAACTGTTTTTT

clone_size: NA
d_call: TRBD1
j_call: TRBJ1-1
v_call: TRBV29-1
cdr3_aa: CSVRGQGYTEAFF
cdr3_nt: TGCAGCGTCAGGGGACAGGGGTACACTGAAGCTTTCTTT

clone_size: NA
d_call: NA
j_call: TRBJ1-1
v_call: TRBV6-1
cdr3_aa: CASSEYQGRDTEAFF
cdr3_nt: TGTGCCAGCAGTGAATACCAGGGTAGGGACACTGAAGCTTTCTTT

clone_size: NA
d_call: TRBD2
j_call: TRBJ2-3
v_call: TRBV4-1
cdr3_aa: CASSQDPLGEGLTDTQYF
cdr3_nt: TGCGCCAGCAGCCAAGATCCTTTAGGGGAGGGCCTGACAGATACGCAGTATTTT

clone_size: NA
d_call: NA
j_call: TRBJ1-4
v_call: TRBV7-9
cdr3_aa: CASSRDTNEKLFF
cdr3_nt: TGTGCCAGCAGCCGAGATACTAATGAAAAACTGTTTTTT

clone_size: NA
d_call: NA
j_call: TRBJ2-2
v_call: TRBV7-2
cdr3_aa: CASRQDRANTGELFF
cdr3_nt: TGTGCCAGCAGACAAGACAGAGCGAACACCGGGGAGCTGTTTTTT

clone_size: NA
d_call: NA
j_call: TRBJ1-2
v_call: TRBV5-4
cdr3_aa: CASSLGPMNYGYTF
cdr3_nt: TGTGCCAGCAGCTTGGGGCCCATGAACTATGGCTACACCTTC

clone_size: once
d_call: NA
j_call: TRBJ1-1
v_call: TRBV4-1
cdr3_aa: CASSQEGGRLNTEAFF
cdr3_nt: TGCGCCAGCAGCCAAGAAGGAGGCAGACTGAACACTGAAGCTTTCTTT

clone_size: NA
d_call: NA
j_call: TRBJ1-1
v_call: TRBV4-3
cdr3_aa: CASSQGQVCTEAFF
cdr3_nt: TGCGCCAGCAGCCAAGGGCAGGTCTGCACTGAAGCTTTCTTT

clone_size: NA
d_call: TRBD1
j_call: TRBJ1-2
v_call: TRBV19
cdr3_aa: CASSIYRDRFNGYTF
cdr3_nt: TGTGCCAGTAGTATCTACCGGGACAGGTTCAATGGCTACACCTTC

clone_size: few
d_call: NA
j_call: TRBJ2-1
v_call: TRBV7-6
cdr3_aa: CASSLGGEGFYNEQFF
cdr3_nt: TGTGCCAGCAGCTTAGGGGGCGAAGGGTTCTACAATGAGCAGTTCTTC

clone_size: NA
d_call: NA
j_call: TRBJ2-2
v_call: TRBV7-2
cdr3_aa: CASSPVSVAGELFF
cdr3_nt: TGTGCCAGCAGCCCCGTTAGCGTAGCCGGGGAGCTGTTTTTT

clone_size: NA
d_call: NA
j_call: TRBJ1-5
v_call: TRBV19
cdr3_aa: CASNSGAQPQHF
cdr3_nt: TGTGCCAGTAATTCCGGTGCCCAGCCCCAGCATTTT

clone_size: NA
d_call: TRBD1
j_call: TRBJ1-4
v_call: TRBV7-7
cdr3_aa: CASSPDRVGNEKLFF
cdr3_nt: TGTGCTAGCAGCCCCGACAGGGTGGGGAATGAAAAACTGTTTTTT

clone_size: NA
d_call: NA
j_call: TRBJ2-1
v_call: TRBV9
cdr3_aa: CASSGATGYNEQFF
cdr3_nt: TGTGCCAGCAGCGGCGCAACAGGCTACAATGAGCAGTTCTTC

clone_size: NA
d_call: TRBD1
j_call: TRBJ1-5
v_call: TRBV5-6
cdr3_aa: CASSRGTGHNQPQHF
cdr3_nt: TGTGCCAGCAGCAGGGGGACAGGACACAATCAGCCCCAGCATTTT

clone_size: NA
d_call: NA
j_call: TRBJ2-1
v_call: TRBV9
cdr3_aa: CASSLQGGGAYNEQFF
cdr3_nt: TGTGCCAGCAGCCTACAGGGAGGGGGGGCTTACAATGAGCAGTTCTTC

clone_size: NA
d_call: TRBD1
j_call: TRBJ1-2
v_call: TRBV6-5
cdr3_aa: CASSARTGGERGYTF
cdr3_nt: TGTGCCAGCAGTGCAAGGACAGGGGGCGAGAGGGGCTACACCTTC

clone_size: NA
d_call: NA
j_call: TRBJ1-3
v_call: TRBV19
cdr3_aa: CASSMTVSGNTIYF
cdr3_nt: TGTGCCAGTAGTATGACAGTGTCTGGAAACACCATATATTTT

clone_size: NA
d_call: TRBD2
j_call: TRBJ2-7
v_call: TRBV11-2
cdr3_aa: CASSLVAGDPRVSSYEQYF
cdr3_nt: TGTGCCAGCAGCTTAGTGGCGGGAGACCCGCGCGTGAGCTCCTACGAGCAGTACTTC

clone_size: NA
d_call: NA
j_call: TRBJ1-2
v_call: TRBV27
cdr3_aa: CASSLRGYYGYTF
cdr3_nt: TGTGCCAGCAGTCTGAGAGGCTACTATGGCTACACCTTC

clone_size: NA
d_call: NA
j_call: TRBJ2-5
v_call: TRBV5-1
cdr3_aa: CASSLAGVLKETQYF
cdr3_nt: TGCGCCAGCAGCTTGGCCGGAGTCCTGAAAGAGACCCAGTACTTC

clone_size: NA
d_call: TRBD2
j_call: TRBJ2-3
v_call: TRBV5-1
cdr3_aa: CASSLASTSGRVTDTQYF
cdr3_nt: TGCGCCAGCAGCTTGGCGAGTACTAGCGGGAGGGTGACAGATACGCAGTATTTT

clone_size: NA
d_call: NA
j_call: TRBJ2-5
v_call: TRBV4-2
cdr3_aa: CASSQVAGSETQYF
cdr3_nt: TGTGCCAGCAGCCAAGTGGCGGGGTCTGAGACCCAGTACTTC

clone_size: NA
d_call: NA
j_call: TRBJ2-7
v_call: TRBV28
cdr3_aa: CASHQQGYEQYF
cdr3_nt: TGTGCCAGCCACCAACAGGGTTACGAGCAGTACTTC

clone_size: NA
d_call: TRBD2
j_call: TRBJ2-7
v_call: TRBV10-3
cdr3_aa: CAISGGGGPYEQYF
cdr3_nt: TGTGCCATCAGTGGGGGGGGAGGGCCCTACGAGCAGTACTTC

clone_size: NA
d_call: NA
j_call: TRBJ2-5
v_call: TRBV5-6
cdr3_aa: CASRYRTHQETQYF
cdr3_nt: TGTGCCAGCAGATATAGGACACACCAAGAGACCCAGTACTTC

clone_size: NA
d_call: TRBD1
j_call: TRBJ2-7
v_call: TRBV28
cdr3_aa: CASRSGTGEQYF
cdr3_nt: TGTGCCAGCAGGTCCGGGACAGGCGAGCAGTACTTC

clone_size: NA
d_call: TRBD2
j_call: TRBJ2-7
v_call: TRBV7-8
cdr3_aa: CASSPFGGSSYEQYF
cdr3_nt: TGTGCCAGCAGCCCCTTCGGCGGGAGTTCCTACGAGCAGTACTTC

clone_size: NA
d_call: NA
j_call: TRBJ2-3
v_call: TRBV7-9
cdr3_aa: CASSPLGIRVATRQYF
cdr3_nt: TGTGCCAGCAGCCCCCTGGGAATTCGAGTCGCGACTAGACAGTATTTT

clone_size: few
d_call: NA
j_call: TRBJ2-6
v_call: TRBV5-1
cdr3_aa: CASSLVGRDISGANVLTF
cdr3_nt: TGCGCCAGCAGCTTGGTTGGCAGGGACATCTCTGGGGCCAACGTCCTGACTTTC

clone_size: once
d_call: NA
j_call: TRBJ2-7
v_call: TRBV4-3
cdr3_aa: CASSQSLDSKYEQYF
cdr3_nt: TGCGCCAGCAGCCAATCCCTCGACAGTAAATACGAGCAGTACTTC

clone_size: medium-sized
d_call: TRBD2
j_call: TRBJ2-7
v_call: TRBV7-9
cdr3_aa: CASSPSRLAGANYEQYF
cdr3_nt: TGTGCCAGCAGCCCCTCCCGACTAGCGGGAGCCAACTACGAGCAGTACTTC

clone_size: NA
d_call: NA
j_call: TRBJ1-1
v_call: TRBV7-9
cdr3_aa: CASSPGDEAFF
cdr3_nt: TGTGCCAGCAGCCCAGGGGATGAAGCTTTCTTT

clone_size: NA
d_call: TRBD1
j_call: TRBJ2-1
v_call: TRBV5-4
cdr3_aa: CASSLGGQGANEQFF
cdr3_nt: TGTGCCAGCAGCCTGGGGGGACAGGGCGCCAATGAGCAGTTCTTC

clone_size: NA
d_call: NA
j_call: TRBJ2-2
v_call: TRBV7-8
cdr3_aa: CASSLLVTGELFF
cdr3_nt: TGTGCCAGCAGCTTATTAGTCACCGGGGAGCTGTTTTTT

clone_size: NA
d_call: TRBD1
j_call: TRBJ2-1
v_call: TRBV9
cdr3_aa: CASSVVGTGYNEQFF
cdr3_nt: TGTGCCAGCAGCGTAGTTGGGACAGGGTACAATGAGCAGTTCTTC

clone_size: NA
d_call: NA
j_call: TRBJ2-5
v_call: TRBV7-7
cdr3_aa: CASSPGWRETQYF
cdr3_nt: TGTGCTAGCAGCCCAGGGTGGCGGGAGACCCAGTACTTC

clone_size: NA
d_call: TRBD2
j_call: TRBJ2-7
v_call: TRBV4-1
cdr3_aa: CASSPSSGAPYEQYF
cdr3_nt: TGCGCCAGCAGCCCGAGTAGCGGGGCCCCCTACGAGCAGTACTTC

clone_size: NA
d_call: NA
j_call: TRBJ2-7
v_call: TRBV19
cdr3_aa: CASSISGAGYEQYF
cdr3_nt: TGTGCCAGTAGTATATCAGGGGCGGGTTACGAGCAGTACTTC

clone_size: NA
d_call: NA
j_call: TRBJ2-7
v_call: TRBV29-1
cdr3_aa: CSVEGSTYEQYF
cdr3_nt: TGCAGCGTTGAAGGGTCAACTTACGAGCAGTACTTC

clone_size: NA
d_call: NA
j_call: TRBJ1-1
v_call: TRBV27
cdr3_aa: CASSFAGEAFF
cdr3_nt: TGTGCCAGCAGTTTCGCCGGGGAAGCTTTCTTT

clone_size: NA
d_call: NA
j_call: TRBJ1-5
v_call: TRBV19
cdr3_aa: CASSIARRGGNQPQHF
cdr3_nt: TGTGCCAGTAGTATAGCGCGCAGGGGTGGCAATCAGCCCCAGCATTTT

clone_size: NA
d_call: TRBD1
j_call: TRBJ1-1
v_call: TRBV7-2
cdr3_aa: CASSLRGPRGLRNTEAFF
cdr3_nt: TGTGCCAGCAGCTTAAGGGGCCCCAGGGGGCTTAGGAACACTGAAGCTTTCTTT

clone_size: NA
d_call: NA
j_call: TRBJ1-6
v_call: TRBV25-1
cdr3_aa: CASRLQGNSPLHF
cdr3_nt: TGTGCCAGTCGACTACAGGGAAATTCACCCCTCCACTTT

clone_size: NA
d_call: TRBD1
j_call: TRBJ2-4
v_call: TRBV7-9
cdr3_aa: CASSHAGTADIQYF
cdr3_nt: TGTGCCAGCAGTCATGCCGGGACAGCAGACATTCAGTACTTC

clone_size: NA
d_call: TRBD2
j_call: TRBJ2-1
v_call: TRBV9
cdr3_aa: CASTSSGLAGGREQFF
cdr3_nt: TGTGCCAGCACTTCGTCGGGACTAGCGGGAGGAAGGGAGCAGTTCTTC